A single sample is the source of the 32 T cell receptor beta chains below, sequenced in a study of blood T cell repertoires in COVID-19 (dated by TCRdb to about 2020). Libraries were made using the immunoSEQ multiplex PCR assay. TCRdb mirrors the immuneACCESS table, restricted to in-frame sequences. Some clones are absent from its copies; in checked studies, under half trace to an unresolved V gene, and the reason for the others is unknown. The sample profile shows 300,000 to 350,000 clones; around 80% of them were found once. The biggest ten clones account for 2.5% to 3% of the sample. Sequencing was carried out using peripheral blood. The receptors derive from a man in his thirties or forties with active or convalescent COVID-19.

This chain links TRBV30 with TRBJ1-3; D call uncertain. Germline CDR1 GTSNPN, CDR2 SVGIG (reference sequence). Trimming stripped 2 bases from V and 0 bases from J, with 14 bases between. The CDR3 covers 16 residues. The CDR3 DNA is TGTGCCTGGAGTAGGTTCGCACCAGGCTCTGGAAACACCATATATTTT. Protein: CAWSRFAPGSGNTIYF.

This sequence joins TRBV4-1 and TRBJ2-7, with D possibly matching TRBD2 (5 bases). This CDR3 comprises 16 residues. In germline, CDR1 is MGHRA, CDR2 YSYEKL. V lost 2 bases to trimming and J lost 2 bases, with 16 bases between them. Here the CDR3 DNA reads TGCGCCAGCAGCCAAACTCCTGACTCGACTACCTACGAGCAGTACTTC. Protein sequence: CASSQTPDSTTYEQYF.

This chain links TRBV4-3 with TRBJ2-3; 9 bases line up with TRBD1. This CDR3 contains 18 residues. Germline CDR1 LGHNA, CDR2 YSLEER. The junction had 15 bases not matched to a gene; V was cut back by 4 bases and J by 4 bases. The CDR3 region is CASSPSAPWTGEADTQYF. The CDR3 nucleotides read TGCGCCAGCAGCCCCTCCGCCCCCTGGACAGGGGAAGCAGATACGCAGTATTTT.

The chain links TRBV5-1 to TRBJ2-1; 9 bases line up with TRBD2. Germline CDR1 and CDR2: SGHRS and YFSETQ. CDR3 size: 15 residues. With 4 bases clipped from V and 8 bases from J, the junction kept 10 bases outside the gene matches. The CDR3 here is CASSGNSGSADEQFF. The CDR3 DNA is TGCGCCAGCAGCGGAAATAGCGGGAGTGCCGATGAGCAGTTCTTC.

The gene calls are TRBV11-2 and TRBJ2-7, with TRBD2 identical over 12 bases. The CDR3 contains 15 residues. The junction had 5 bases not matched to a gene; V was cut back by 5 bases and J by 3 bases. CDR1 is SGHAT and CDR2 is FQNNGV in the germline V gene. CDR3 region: CASSRRTSGIYEQYF. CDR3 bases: TGTGCCAGCAGCCGCAGGACTAGCGGGATCTACGAGCAGTACTTC.

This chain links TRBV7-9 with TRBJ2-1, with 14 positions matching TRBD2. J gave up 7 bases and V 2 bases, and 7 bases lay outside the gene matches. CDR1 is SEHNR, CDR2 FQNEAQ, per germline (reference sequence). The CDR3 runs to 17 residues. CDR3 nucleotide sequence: TGTGCCAGCAGCTTACTCCCCGGACTAGCGGGAGGTAATGAGCAGTTCTTC. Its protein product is CASSLLPGLAGGNEQFF. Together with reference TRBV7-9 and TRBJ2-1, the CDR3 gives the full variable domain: DTGVSQNPRHKITKRGQNVTFRCDPISEHNRLYWYRQTLGQGPEFLTYFQNEAQLEKSRLLSDRFSAERPKGSFSTLEIQRTEQGDSAMYLCASSLLPGLAGGNEQFFGPGTRLTVL.

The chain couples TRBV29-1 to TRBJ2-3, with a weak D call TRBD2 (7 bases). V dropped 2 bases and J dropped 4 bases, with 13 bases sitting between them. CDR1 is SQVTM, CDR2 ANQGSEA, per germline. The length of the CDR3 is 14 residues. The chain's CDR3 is CSVEMIGGADTQYF. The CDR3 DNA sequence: TGCAGCGTTGAAATGATAGGGGGGGCAGATACGCAGTATTTT.

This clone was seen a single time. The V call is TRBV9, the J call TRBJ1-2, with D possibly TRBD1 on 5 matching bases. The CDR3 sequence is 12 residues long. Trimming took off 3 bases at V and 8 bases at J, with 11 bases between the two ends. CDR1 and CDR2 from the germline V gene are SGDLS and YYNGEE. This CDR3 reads CASSEGWGGYTF. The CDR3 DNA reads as TGTGCCAGCAGCGAGGGGTGGGGCGGCTACACCTTC.

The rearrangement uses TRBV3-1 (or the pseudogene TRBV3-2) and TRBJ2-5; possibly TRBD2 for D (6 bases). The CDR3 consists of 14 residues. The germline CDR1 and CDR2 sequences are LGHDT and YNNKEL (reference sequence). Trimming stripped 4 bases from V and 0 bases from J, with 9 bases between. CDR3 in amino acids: CASSLSGNQETQYF. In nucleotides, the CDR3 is TGTGCCAGCAGCCTTAGCGGTAACCAAGAGACCCAGTACTTC.

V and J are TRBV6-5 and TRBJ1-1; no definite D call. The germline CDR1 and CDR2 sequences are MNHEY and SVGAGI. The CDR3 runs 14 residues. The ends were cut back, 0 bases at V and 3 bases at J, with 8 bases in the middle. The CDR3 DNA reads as TGTGCCAGCAGTTACTCAAGCAGGTACACTGAAGCTTTCTTT. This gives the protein CASSYSSRYTEAFF.

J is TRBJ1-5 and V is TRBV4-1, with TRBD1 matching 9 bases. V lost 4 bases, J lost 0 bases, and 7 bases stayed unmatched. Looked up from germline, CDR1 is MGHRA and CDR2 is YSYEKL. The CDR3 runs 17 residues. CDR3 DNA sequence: TGCGCCAGCAGCCCCGGACAGGGGCGATATAGCAATCAGCCCCAGCATTTT. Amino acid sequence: CASSPGQGRYSNQPQHF.

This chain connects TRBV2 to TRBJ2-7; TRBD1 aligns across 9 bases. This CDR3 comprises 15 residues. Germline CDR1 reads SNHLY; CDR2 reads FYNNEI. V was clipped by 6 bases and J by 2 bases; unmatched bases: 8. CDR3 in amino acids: CASSGPGTGTYEQYF. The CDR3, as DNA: TGTGCCAGCAGCGGGCCCGGGACAGGGACCTACGAGCAGTACTTC.

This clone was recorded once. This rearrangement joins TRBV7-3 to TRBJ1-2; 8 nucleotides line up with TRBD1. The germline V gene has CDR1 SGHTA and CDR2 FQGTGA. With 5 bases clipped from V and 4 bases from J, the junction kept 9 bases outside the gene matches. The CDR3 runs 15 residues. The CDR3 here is CASSESGGAIYGYTF. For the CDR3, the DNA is TGTGCCAGCAGCGAATCAGGGGGCGCGATCTATGGCTACACCTTC.

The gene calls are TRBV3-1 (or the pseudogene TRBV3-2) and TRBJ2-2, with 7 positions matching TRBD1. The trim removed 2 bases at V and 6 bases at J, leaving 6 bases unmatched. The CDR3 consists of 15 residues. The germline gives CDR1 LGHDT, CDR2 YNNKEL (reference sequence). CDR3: CASSQPSTGAGELFF. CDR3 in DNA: TGTGCCAGCAGCCAACCATCCACAGGGGCCGGGGAGCTGTTTTTT.

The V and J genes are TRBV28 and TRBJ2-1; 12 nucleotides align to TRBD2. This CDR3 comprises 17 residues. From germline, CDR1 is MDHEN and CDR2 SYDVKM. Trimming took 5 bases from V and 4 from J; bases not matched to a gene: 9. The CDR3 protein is CASSHTNLAGGYNEQFF. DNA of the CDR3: TGTGCCAGCAGTCATACCAATCTAGCGGGAGGGTACAATGAGCAGTTCTTC.

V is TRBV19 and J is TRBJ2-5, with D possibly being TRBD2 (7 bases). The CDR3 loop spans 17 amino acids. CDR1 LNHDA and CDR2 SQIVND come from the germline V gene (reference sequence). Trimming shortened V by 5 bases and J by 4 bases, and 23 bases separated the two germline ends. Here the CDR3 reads CASSVGGGGAARETQYF. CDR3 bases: TGTGCCAGTAGTGTCGGCGGTGGGGGGGCTGCCAGAGAGACCCAGTACTTC.

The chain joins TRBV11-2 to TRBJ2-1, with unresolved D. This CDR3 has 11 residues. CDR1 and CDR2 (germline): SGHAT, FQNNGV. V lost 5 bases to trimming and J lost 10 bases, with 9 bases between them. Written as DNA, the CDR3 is TGTGCCAGCAGCCAGGAAGGCGAGCAGTTCTTC. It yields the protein CASSQEGEQFF.

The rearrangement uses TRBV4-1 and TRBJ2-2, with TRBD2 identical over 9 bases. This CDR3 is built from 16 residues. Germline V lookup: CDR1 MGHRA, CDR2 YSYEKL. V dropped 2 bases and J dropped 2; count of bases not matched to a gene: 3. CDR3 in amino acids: CASSQLAGYNTGELFF. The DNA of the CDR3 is TGCGCCAGCAGCCAACTAGCGGGGTATAACACCGGGGAGCTGTTTTTT.

The CDR3, as DNA: TGTGCCAGCAGTTCCCTTAGCGGGGGGCTACAAGATACGCAGTATTTT. Protein sequence: CASSSLSGGLQDTQYF. The chain is built from TRBV6-5 and TRBJ2-3, with 10 bases aligning to TRBD2. Germline V gene sequence: CDR1 MNHEY, CDR2 SVGAGI. CDR3 size: 16 residues. V was clipped by 4 bases and J by 5 bases; unmatched bases: 9.

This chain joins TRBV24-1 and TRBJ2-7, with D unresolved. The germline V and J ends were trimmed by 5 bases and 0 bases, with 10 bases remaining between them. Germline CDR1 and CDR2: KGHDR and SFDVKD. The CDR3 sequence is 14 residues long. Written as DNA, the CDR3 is TGTGCCACCAGTGCCCGGTCCCGCTCCTACGAGCAGTACTTC. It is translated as CATSARSRSYEQYF.

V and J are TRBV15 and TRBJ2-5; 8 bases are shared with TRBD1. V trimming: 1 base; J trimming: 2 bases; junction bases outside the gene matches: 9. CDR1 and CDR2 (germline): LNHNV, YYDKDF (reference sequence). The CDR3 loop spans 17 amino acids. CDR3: CATSRGLGQGDQETQYF. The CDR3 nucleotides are TGTGCCACCAGCAGAGGCCTTGGACAGGGTGATCAAGAGACCCAGTACTTC.

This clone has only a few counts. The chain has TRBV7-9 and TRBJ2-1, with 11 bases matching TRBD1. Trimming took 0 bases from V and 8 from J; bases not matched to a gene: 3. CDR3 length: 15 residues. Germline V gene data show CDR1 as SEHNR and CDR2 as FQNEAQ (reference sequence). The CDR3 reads CASSLADRGRDEQFF. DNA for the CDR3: TGTGCCAGCAGCTTAGCGGACAGGGGGCGCGATGAGCAGTTCTTC.

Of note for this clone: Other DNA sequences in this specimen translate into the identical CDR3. Written as DNA, the CDR3 is TGTGCCAGCAGCGTAGGGCTAGCGAGCACAGATACGCAGTATTTT. Translation gives CASSVGLASTDTQYF. This chain links TRBV9 with TRBJ2-3; D perhaps matches TRBD2 (6 bases). Germline CDR1 and CDR2: SGDLS and YYNGEE. Trimming removed 0 bases from V and 0 bases from J, with 8 bases in between. CDR3 size: 15 residues.

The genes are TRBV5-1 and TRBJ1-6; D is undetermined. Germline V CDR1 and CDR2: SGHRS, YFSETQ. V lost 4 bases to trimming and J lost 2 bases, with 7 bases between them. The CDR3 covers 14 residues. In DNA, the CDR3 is TGCGCCAGCAGCCCCGACACCTATAATTCACCCCTCCACTTT. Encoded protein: CASSPDTYNSPLHF.

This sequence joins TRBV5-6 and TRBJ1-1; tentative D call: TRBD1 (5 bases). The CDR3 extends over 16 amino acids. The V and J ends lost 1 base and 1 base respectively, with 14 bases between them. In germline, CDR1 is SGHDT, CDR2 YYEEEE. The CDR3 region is CASSLMGGPGNTEAFF. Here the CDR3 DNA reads TGTGCCAGCAGCTTGATGGGGGGACCAGGGAACACTGAAGCTTTCTTT.

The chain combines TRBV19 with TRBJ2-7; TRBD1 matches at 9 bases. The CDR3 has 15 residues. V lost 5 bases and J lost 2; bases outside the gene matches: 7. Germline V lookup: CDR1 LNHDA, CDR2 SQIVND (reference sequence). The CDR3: CASSSSGQGAYEQYF. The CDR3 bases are TGTGCCAGTAGTTCATCGGGACAGGGAGCCTACGAGCAGTACTTC.

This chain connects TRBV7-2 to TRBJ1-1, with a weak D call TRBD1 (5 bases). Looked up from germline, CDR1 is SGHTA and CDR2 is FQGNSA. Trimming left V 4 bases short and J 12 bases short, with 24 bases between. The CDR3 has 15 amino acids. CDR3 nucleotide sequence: TGTGCCAGCAGCTGGGGGACTGCCGAAACTCTGATCCCTTTCTTT. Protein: CASSWGTAETLIPFF.

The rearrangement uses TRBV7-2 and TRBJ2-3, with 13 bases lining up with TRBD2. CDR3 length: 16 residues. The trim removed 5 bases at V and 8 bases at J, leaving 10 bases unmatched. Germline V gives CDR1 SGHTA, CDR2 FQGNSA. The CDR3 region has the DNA TGTGCCAGCAGCCGGACTAGCGGGGGACCCGGTAGTACGCAGTATTTT. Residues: CASSRTSGGPGSTQYF.

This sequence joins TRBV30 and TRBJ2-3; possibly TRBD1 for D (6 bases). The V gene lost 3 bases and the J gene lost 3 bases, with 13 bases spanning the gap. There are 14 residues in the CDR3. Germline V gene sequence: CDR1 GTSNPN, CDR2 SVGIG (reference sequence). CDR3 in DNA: TGTGCCTGGAGGGGGGCAGGGGCTACAGATACGCAGTATTTT. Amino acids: CAWRGAGATDTQYF.

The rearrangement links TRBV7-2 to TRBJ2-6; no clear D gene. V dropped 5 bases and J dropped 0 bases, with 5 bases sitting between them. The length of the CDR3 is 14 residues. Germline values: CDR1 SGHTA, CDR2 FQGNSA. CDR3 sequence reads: CASSVSSGANVLTF. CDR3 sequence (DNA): TGTGCCAGCAGCGTCAGCTCTGGGGCCAACGTCCTGACTTTC.

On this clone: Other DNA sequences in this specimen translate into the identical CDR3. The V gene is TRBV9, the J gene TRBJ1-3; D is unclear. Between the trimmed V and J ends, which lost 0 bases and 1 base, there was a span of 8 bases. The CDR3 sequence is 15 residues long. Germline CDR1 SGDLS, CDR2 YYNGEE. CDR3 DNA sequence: TGTGCCAGCAGCGTAGGGGGAGGATCTGGAAACACCATATATTTT. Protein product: CASSVGGGSGNTIYF.

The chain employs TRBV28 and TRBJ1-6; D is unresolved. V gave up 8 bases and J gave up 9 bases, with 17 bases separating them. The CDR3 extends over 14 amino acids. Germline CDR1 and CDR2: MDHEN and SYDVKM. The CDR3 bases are TGTGCCAGCGATACCGCGAGGGTAACTTCACCCCTCCACTTT. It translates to CASDTARVTSPLHF.